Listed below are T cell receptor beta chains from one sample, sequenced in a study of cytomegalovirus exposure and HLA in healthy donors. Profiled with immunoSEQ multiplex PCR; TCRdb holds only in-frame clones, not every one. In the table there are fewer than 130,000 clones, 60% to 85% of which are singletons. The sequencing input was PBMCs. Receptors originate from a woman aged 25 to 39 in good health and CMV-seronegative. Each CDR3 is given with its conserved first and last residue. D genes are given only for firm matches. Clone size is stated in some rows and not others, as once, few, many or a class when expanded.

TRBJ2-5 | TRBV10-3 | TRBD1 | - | CAIKSRDRATETQYF | TGTGCCATCAAATCAAGAGACAGGGCGACGGAGACCCAGTACTTC
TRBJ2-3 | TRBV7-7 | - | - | CASSRTGHRTDTQYF | TGTGCCAGCAGCCGGACGGGACATCGCACAGATACGCAGTATTTT
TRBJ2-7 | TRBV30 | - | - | CAWSVRLEVDEQYF | TGTGCCTGGAGTGTACGCTTAGAGGTGGACGAGCAGTACTTC
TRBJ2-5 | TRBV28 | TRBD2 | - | CASRGTSEQKETQYF | TGTGCCAGCAGAGGGACTAGCGAGCAAAAAGAGACCCAGTACTTC
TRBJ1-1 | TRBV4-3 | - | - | CASSHAVGGEKRWRNPEAFF | TGCGCCAGCAGCCACGCGGTAGGGGGGGAAAAGAGGTGGAGGAACCCTGAAGCTTTCTTT
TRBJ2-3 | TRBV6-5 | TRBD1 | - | CASSGTASTDTQYF | TGTGCCAGCAGTGGGACAGCTAGCACAGATACGCAGTATTTT
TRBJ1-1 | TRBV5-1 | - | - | CASSLSTGPNTEAFF | TGCGCCAGCAGCTTGAGTACAGGACCTAACACTGAAGCTTTCTTT
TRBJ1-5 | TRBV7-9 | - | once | CASSLYRQGSNQPQHF | TGTGCCAGCAGCTTATACCGGCAGGGTAGCAATCAGCCCCAGCATTTT
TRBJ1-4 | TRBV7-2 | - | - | CASSLASLSNEKLFF | TGTGCCAGCAGCTTAGCGAGTCTAAGTAATGAAAAACTGTTTTTT
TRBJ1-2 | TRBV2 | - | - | CASSEEQIYGYTF | TGTGCCAGCAGTGAAGAACAGATCTATGGCTACACCTTC